Each of the 15 T cell receptor beta chains below was sequenced from the same sample in a study of beta chain features in type 1 diabetes. Reverse transcribing all isolated RNA meant expressed TCRB transcripts were sequenced. TCRdb keeps only in-frame clones here, not all; method: immunoSEQ multiplex PCR. In the table there are hundreds of thousands of clones, roughly an eighth of which are singletons. The sample comprised naive CD4+ T cells from blood. Receptor source: a woman aged 40 to 50 in good health.

This clone was detected only a few times. This chain links TRBV5-1 with TRBJ2-5, with TRBD1 as a possible D gene (6 bases). The germline CDR1 and CDR2 sequences are SGHRS and YFSETQ. This CDR3 has 14 amino acids. V lost 0 bases, J lost 2 bases, and 8 bases lay in between. CDR3 sequence reads: CASSLGTAQETQYF. CDR3 nucleotide sequence: TGCGCCAGCAGCTTGGGGACAGCACAAGAGACCCAGTACTTC.

This clone occurred a few times. The genes are TRBV2 and TRBJ1-5; TRBD1 matches at 9 bases. This CDR3 comprises 15 residues. V shed 8 bases, J shed 6 bases, and the junction held 11 bases outside the gene matches. Germline CDR1 is SNHLY and CDR2 is FYNNEI. CDR3 DNA: TGTGCCAGCCGTCTACAGGGGGCGACGGCTCAGCCCCAGCATTTT. As protein: CASRLQGATAQPQHF.

The V gene is TRBV4-1, the J gene TRBJ2-2; D possibly corresponds to TRBD2 (6 bases). CDR3 length: 17 amino acids. Germline assignment: CDR1 MGHRA and CDR2 YSYEKL. Trimming pared 1 base from V and 0 bases from J, leaving 12 bases between. CDR3 in amino acids: CASSQGVTGANTGELFF. CDR3 DNA sequence: TGCGCCAGCAGCCAAGGGGTAACGGGGGCGAACACCGGGGAGCTGTTTTTT.

This clone has only a few counts. CDR3 in amino acids: CATREGASTDTQYF. CDR3 nucleotides: TGTGCCACCAGAGAGGGGGCTAGCACAGATACGCAGTATTTT. The chain combines TRBV27 with TRBJ2-3; TRBD1 matches 7 bases. The germline CDR1 and CDR2 sequences are MNHEY and SMNVEV (reference sequence). The CDR3 has 14 residues. V lost 10 bases to trimming and J lost 0 bases; unmatched junction nucleotides: 7.

In its sample, this clone was seen a few times. V is TRBV5-4 and J is TRBJ2-1; 8 positions agree with TRBD2. The V gene's germline CDR1 is SGHNT and CDR2 YYREEE (reference sequence). The CDR3 is made up of 12 amino acids. Trimming cost V 2 bases and J 10 bases; bases outside gene matches: 2. CDR3 coding DNA: TGTGCCAGCAGCTTAGCGGGGGACGAGCAGTTCTTC. This sequence encodes CASSLAGDEQFF.

The chain combines TRBV10-3 with TRBJ1-1, with a possible D match to TRBD1 (5 bases). V was shortened by 3 bases and J by 4 bases, with 15 bases between the two germline ends. Germline-derived CDR1 and CDR2 are ENHRY and SYGVKD. There are 15 residues in the CDR3. CDR3 region: CAISDLGGTGTEAFF. The CDR3 bases are TGTGCCATCAGTGATTTGGGGGGGACTGGCACTGAAGCTTTCTTT.

The table lists this clone with a few counts. The genes are TRBV10-3 and TRBJ2-6; no reliable D call. The CDR3 sequence is 15 residues long. Deletions cut 5 bases from V and 0 bases from J, with 8 bases between. Germline lookup yields CDR1 ENHRY and CDR2 SYGVKD. CDR3 bases: TGTGCCATCAGTCGGGTAATCTCTGGGGCCAACGTCCTGACTTTC. Translation gives CAISRVISGANVLTF.

V usage is TRBV5-4 and J usage is TRBJ2-7; 11 bases fit TRBD1. The length of the CDR3 is 14 residues. Germline loops: CDR1 SGHNT, CDR2 YYREEE (reference sequence). Trimming cost V 0 bases and J 7 bases; bases outside gene matches: 3. CDR3 DNA sequence: TGTGCCAGCAGCTTGGCCGGGACAGGGGGGGAGCAGTACTTC. Translated: CASSLAGTGGEQYF.

This clone was found a few times. The rearrangement links TRBV5-1 to TRBJ2-5; 12 bases are a match to TRBD2. The CDR3 runs to 15 residues. V lost 4 bases to trimming and J lost 1 base; unmatched junction nucleotides: 2. Germline CDR1 is SGHRS and CDR2 is YFSETQ. The CDR3 DNA sequence: TGCGCCAGCAGCAAACTAGCGGGGGGCCAAGAGACCCAGTACTTC. Protein: CASSKLAGGQETQYF.

This clone was seen a handful of times. V usage is TRBV7-9 and J usage is TRBJ2-3; a weak D match, TRBD2 (7 bases). Germline V gives CDR1 SEHNR, CDR2 FQNEAQ (reference sequence). CDR3 size: 13 residues. Trimming removed 8 bases from V and 2 bases from J, with 11 bases in between. The CDR3 DNA reads as TGTGCCAGCGAGGGGGGGAACACAGATACGCAGTATTTT. Its protein product is CASEGGNTDTQYF.

This clone showed up just a few times. V is TRBV5-1 and J is TRBJ2-1, with TRBD2 matching over 12 bases. The ends lost 1 base at V and 7 bases at J; junction bases unmatched: 3. The CDR3 loop spans 15 amino acids. Per the germline V gene, CDR1 is SGHRS and CDR2 is YFSETQ. The CDR3 DNA follows: TGCGCCAGCAGCTTGACTAGCGGGGGGCGGAATGAGCAGTTCTTC. Protein: CASSLTSGGRNEQFF. The whole variable domain, remainder taken from reference TRBV5-1 and TRBJ2-1, is KAGVTQTPRYLIKTRGQQVTLSCSPISGHRSVSWYQQTPGQGLQFLFEYFSETQRNKGNFPGRFSGRQFSNSRSEMNVSTLELGDSALYLCASSLTSGGRNEQFFGPGTRLTVL.

This clone was seen only a few times. The chain combines TRBV14 with TRBJ2-7; D gene unclear. CDR1 is SGHDN and CDR2 is FVKESK in the germline V gene. CDR3 length: 14 amino acids. The ends were cut back, 4 bases at V and 2 bases at J, with 12 bases in the middle. CDR3 coding DNA: TGTGCCAGCAGCCCCAACTCCGCGCCCTACGAGCAGTACTTC. Translation gives CASSPNSAPYEQYF.

The table lists this clone with a few counts. The CDR3 DNA reads TGTGCCAGCAGTTTACTGGGACTAGCGCCCACCGGGGAGCTGTTTTTT. Translating it yields CASSLLGLAPTGELFF. The chain recombines TRBV6-6 with TRBJ2-2; TRBD2 matches at 10 bases. The ends lost 4 bases at V and 4 bases at J; junction bases unmatched: 6. This CDR3 has 16 amino acids. CDR1 and CDR2 from the germline V gene are MNHNY and SVGAGI (reference sequence).

The gene calls are TRBV9 and TRBJ2-1; 12 bases agree with TRBD2. This CDR3 is 15 amino acids long. Germline loops: CDR1 SGDLS, CDR2 YYNGEE. V lost 7 bases, J lost 10 bases, and 12 bases stayed unmatched. CDR3 sequence (DNA): TGTGCCAGCGCCACCGGACTAGCGGGGAGCGGGGAGCAGTTCTTC. Translated: CASATGLAGSGEQFF. The entire variable domain, with the rest obtained from reference TRBV9 and TRBJ2-1, is as follows: DSGVTQTPKHLITATGQRVTLRCSPRSGDLSVYWYQQSLDQGLQFLIQYYNGEERAKGNILERFSAQQFPDLHSELNLSSLELGDSALYFCASATGLAGSGEQFFGPGTRLTVL.

Only a few counts were recorded for this clone. The chain recombines TRBV6-5 with TRBJ2-3; the D is unclear. V was trimmed by 5 bases and J by 2 bases, leaving 11 bases between them. The germline V gene encodes CDR1 MNHEY and CDR2 SVGAGI. There are 14 residues in the CDR3. The CDR3 DNA reads TGTGCCAGCAGTGCCGAGCCGATCACAGATACGCAGTATTTT. Amino acids: CASSAEPITDTQYF.